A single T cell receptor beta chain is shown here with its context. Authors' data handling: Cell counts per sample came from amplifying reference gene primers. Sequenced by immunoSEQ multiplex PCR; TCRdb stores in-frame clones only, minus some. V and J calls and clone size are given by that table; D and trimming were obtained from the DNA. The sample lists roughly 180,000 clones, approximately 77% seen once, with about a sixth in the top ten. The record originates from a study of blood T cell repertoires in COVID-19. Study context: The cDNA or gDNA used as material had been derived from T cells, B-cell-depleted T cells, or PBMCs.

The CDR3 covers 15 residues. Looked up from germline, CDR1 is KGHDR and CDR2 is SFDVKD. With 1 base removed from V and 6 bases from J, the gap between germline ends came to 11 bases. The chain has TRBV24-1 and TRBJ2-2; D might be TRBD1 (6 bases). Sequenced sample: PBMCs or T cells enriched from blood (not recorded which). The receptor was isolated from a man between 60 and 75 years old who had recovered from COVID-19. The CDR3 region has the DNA TGTGCCACCAGTGATTTAAACAGGGTCCCCGGGGAGCTGTTTTTT. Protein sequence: CATSDLNRVPGELFF.